A selection of T cell receptor beta chains follows, all from one sample in a study of Ad26.COV2.S vaccination and SARS-CoV-2 variants. TCRdb's table, derived via immunoSEQ multiplex PCR, lists solely in-frame clones and lacks some. The sample consists of about 350,000 clones, around 88% of them appearing once. The input for sequencing was peripheral blood, taken in a trial of Ad26.COV2.S vaccine versus placebo. The receptor source for this set is a person between 18 and 65 years old who received the Ad26.COV2.S COVID-19 vaccine or a placebo. CDR3s include the opening cysteine and the closing phenylalanine or tryptophan. A D gene is named only where the DNA matches it firmly. Expanded clones are given a class, and other clones once, few, many or no size at all.

CDR3: CATSRDRGIGQPQHF
DNA: TGTGCCACCAGCAGAGACCGGGGAATCGGGCAGCCCCAGCATTTT
size: few
J: TRBJ1-5
V: TRBV15
D: .
length: 15

CDR3: CASSPSRPRIGGSPLHF
DNA: TGTGCCAGCAGCCCAAGCCGCCCCCGAATTGGAGGTTCACCCCTCCACTTT
size: .
J: TRBJ1-6
V: TRBV5-6
D: .
length: 17

CDR3: CASSLGDTYYGYTF
DNA: TGTGCCAGCAGCTTAGGAGATACCTACTATGGCTACACCTTC
size: .
J: TRBJ1-2
V: TRBV7-9
D: .
length: 14

CDR3: CVAGRPGYNEQFF
DNA: TGTGTGGCCGGGAGGCCCGGGTACAATGAGCAGTTCTTC
size: .
J: TRBJ2-1
V: TRBV28
D: TRBD2
length: 13

CDR3: CASSFTGEPQHF
DNA: TGTGCCAGCAGTTTCACAGGGGAGCCCCAGCATTTT
size: .
J: TRBJ1-5
V: TRBV27
D: TRBD1
length: 12

CDR3: CASSPGQVSNQPQHF
DNA: TGTGCCAGCAGTCCAGGCCAGGTAAGCAATCAGCCCCAGCATTTT
size: .
J: TRBJ1-5
V: TRBV11-2
D: .
length: 15

CDR3: CASCRGSEGYTF
DNA: TGTGCCAGCTGTCGGGGTTCAGAGGGCTACACCTTC
size: once
J: TRBJ1-2
V: TRBV6-5
D: .
length: 12

CDR3: CASGQGAGTEAFF
DNA: TGTGCCAGCGGGCAGGGGGCAGGCACTGAAGCTTTCTTT
size: .
J: TRBJ1-1
V: TRBV6-4
D: TRBD1
length: 13

CDR3: CASSLGTGGGETQYF
DNA: TGTGCCAGCAGCTTAGGGACAGGGGGCGGTGAGACCCAGTACTTC
size: .
J: TRBJ2-5
V: TRBV7-6
D: TRBD1
length: 15

CDR3: CATSDLTGDRGETQYF
DNA: TGTGCCACCAGTGATTTAACCGGGGATCGGGGCGAGACCCAGTACTTC
size: .
J: TRBJ2-5
V: TRBV24-1
D: .
length: 16

CDR3: CASSAGGSTGNTIYF
DNA: TGCGCCAGCAGTGCAGGAGGGTCGACTGGAAACACCATATATTTT
size: .
J: TRBJ1-3
V: TRBV10-2
D: .
length: 15

CDR3: CASSQIFNEQFF
DNA: TGTGCCAGCAGTCAGATTTTCAATGAGCAGTTCTTC
size: .
J: TRBJ2-1
V: TRBV27
D: .
length: 12

CDR3: CASRPGLSGNTIYF
DNA: TGTGCCAGCAGACCGGGACTCTCTGGAAACACCATATATTTT
size: .
J: TRBJ1-3
V: TRBV2
D: .
length: 14

CDR3: CASSGGSGNTIYF
DNA: TGTGCCAGCAGTGGGGGGTCTGGAAACACCATATATTTT
size: .
J: TRBJ1-3
V: TRBV7-2
D: .
length: 13

CDR3: CASSLVGSTQYF
DNA: TGTGCCAGCAGCTTAGTCGGGAGTACGCAGTATTTT
size: .
J: TRBJ2-3
V: TRBV12-1
D: .
length: 12

CDR3: CATLDRDTYEQYF
DNA: TGTGCCACCCTAGACAGGGATACCTACGAGCAGTACTTC
size: .
J: TRBJ2-7
V: TRBV28
D: TRBD1
length: 13

CDR3: CASSADPPGLLQFF
DNA: TGTGCCAGCAGCGCAGACCCGCCGGGACTACTACAGTTCTTC
size: .
J: TRBJ2-1
V: TRBV7-3
D: TRBD2
length: 14

CDR3: CATRDSQAYNSPLHF
DNA: TGTGCCACCAGGGACAGCCAGGCCTATAATTCACCCCTCCACTTT
size: .
J: TRBJ1-6
V: TRBV6-5
D: TRBD1
length: 15

CDR3: CASSLGVDDFYGYTF
DNA: TGTGCCAGCAGCTTGGGTGTAGATGACTTTTATGGCTACACCTTC
size: .
J: TRBJ1-2
V: TRBV5-4
D: .
length: 15

CDR3: CASSFPYNEQFF
DNA: TGTGCCAGCAGTTTTCCCTACAATGAGCAGTTCTTC
size: .
J: TRBJ2-1
V: TRBV28
D: .
length: 12

CDR3: CASKGLMNTEAFF
DNA: TGTGCCAGCAAGGGCCTAATGAACACTGAAGCTTTCTTT
size: .
J: TRBJ1-1
V: TRBV11-2
D: .
length: 13

CDR3: CASSPRPGRSSGNTIYF
DNA: TGTGCCAGCAGCCCAAGGCCTGGGAGATCCTCTGGAAACACCATATATTTT
size: few
J: TRBJ1-3
V: TRBV11-2
D: .
length: 17

CDR3: CASSLKIFETQYF
DNA: TGTGCCAGCAGTCTAAAAATATTTGAGACCCAGTACTTC
size: .
J: TRBJ2-5
V: TRBV6-2/TRBV6-3
D: .
length: 13

CDR3: CASSQAGGHYEQYF
DNA: TGCGCCAGCAGCCAGGCAGGGGGCCACTACGAGCAGTACTTC
size: .
J: TRBJ2-7
V: TRBV4-3
D: TRBD1
length: 14

CDR3: CASSLVAQDNEQFF
DNA: TGTGCCAGCAGCTTAGTCGCGCAGGACAATGAGCAGTTCTTC
size: .
J: TRBJ2-1
V: TRBV11-3
D: .
length: 14

CDR3: CASSLVAGPRTGELFF
DNA: TGTGCCAGCAGCCTAGTGGCGGGACCAAGGACCGGGGAGCTGTTTTTT
size: few
J: TRBJ2-2
V: TRBV3-1/TRBV3-2
D: .
length: 16

CDR3: CATKGLAGGSTDTQYF
DNA: TGTGCCACCAAGGGACTAGCGGGAGGAAGCACAGATACGCAGTATTTT
size: once
J: TRBJ2-3
V: TRBV2
D: TRBD2
length: 16

CDR3: CASSSHLGLAGFDEQFF
DNA: TGTGCCAGCAGCTCCCACCTTGGACTAGCGGGATTCGATGAGCAGTTCTTC
size: once
J: TRBJ2-1
V: TRBV7-3
D: TRBD2
length: 17

CDR3: CASSPRQDRNTGELFF
DNA: TGTGCCAGCAGCCCTAGACAGGACCGGAACACCGGGGAGCTGTTTTTT
size: .
J: TRBJ2-2
V: TRBV9
D: .
length: 16

CDR3: CASSLGQGLKNIQYF
DNA: TGTGCCAGCAGCTTGGGACAGGGGCTCAAAAACATTCAGTACTTC
size: .
J: TRBJ2-4
V: TRBV5-6
D: TRBD1
length: 15

CDR3: CASSQAGAQNTDTQYF
DNA: TGTGCCAGCAGCCAGGCAGGGGCCCAGAACACAGATACGCAGTATTTT
size: .
J: TRBJ2-3
V: TRBV4-2
D: .
length: 16

CDR3: CASSISDGNSPLHF
DNA: TGTGCCAGTAGTATCAGCGACGGAAATTCACCCCTCCACTTT
size: .
J: TRBJ1-6
V: TRBV19
D: .
length: 14

CDR3: CASSDRRTTFYGYTF
DNA: TGTGCCAGCAGTGACAGGAGAACCACGTTCTATGGCTACACCTTC
size: .
J: TRBJ1-2
V: TRBV6-1
D: .
length: 15

CDR3: CATAAGGEQYF
DNA: TGTGCCACGGCGGCAGGGGGCGAGCAGTACTTC
size: .
J: TRBJ2-7
V: TRBV24-1
D: TRBD1
length: 11

CDR3: CASSPAGRTEAFF
DNA: TGTGCCAGCAGCCCCGCGGGACGGACTGAAGCTTTCTTT
size: .
J: TRBJ1-1
V: TRBV7-9
D: .
length: 13

CDR3: CASSLAEIAKNIQYF
DNA: TGTGCCAGCAGTCTAGCGGAAATAGCCAAAAACATTCAGTACTTC
size: .
J: TRBJ2-4
V: TRBV2
D: TRBD2
length: 15

CDR3: CASSPLGTAAGNEAFF
DNA: TGTGCCAGCAGCCCCCTGGGTACGGCCGCGGGAAATGAAGCTTTCTTT
size: .
J: TRBJ1-1
V: TRBV5-6
D: .
length: 16

CDR3: CASSEQPGTGTYEQYF
DNA: TGTGCCAGCAGTGAGCAGCCCGGGACAGGGACCTACGAGCAGTACTTC
size: .
J: TRBJ2-7
V: TRBV6-4
D: TRBD1
length: 16

CDR3: CASTLSGTAFYEQYF
DNA: TGTGCCAGTACTCTCTCCGGGACAGCCTTCTACGAGCAGTACTTC
size: .
J: TRBJ2-7
V: TRBV19
D: TRBD1
length: 15

CDR3: CASSLDFNEKLFF
DNA: TGCGCCAGCAGCTTGGACTTCAATGAAAAACTGTTTTTT
size: .
J: TRBJ1-4
V: TRBV5-1
D: .
length: 13

CDR3: CASVPSSGANVLTF
DNA: TGTGCCAGCGTCCCGAGCTCTGGGGCCAACGTCCTGACTTTC
size: .
J: TRBJ2-6
V: TRBV6-5
D: .
length: 14